These 22 T cell receptor beta chains share one sample of origin, sequenced in a study of T cells after yellow fever vaccination. Using its own MiXCR run on the 5' RACE reads, TCRdb lists one record per CDR3 protein. The table lists hundreds of thousands of distinct CDR3 sequences, 20% to 25% of them singletons. Here the sequenced sample was PBMCs, taken roughly 20 days after the first yellow fever vaccination. These receptors came from a man younger than 35 who received the YFV17D yellow fever vaccine.

There are a few counts of this clonotype. The chain is built from TRBV5-4 and TRBJ1-1; D is unclear. This CDR3 has 15 residues. Germline loops: CDR1 SGHNT, CDR2 YYREEE (reference sequence). The ends were cut back, 4 bases at V and 2 bases at J, with 15 bases in the middle. Here the CDR3 reads CASSGAVQPNTEAFF. Here the CDR3 DNA reads TGTGCCAGCAGCGGAGCGGTACAGCCCAACACTGAAGCTTTCTTT. The whole variable domain, remainder taken from reference TRBV5-4 and TRBJ1-1, is ETGVTQSPTHLIKTRGQQVTLRCSSQSGHNTVSWYQQALGQGPQFIFQYYREEENGRGNFPPRFSGLQFPNYSSELNVNALELDDSALYLCASSGAVQPNTEAFFGQGTRLTVV.

J is TRBJ2-3 and V is TRBV5-1, with TRBD2 matching 14 bases. The CDR3 totals 18 residues. Germline V gene lookup returns CDR1 SGHRS and CDR2 YFSETQ. The trim removed 3 bases at V and 1 base at J, leaving 7 bases unmatched. This chain's CDR3 is CASSSGTSGGSGTDTQYF. The CDR3 DNA follows: TGCGCCAGCAGCTCAGGGACTAGCGGGGGATCCGGCACAGATACGCAGTATTTT.

The V gene is TRBV7-2, the J gene TRBJ2-3, with D tentatively TRBD2 (5 bases). V lost 2 bases to trimming and J lost 1 base, with 10 bases between them. Germline loops: CDR1 SGHTA, CDR2 FQGNSA. CDR3 length: 15 amino acids. As DNA, the CDR3 is TGTGCCAGCAGCTTACGAGCGGAACGCACAGATACGCAGTATTTT. Residues: CASSLRAERTDTQYF.

This clonotype came up a few times. CDR3 loop: CASSLGHSSYNEQFF. CDR3 in DNA: TGTGCCAGCAGCCTGGGGCACAGCTCCTACAATGAGCAGTTCTTC. The rearrangement links TRBV7-3 to TRBJ2-1; D possibly corresponds to TRBD1 (5 bases). The CDR3 is 15 amino acids. The V end lost 5 bases, the J end lost 0 bases, and 11 bases lay between the germline ends. Looked up from germline, CDR1 is SGHTA and CDR2 is FQGTGA.

This clonotype has only a few counts. The V and J genes are TRBV4-2 and TRBJ1-2; D ambiguous. Germline CDR1 is LGHNA and CDR2 is YNFKEQ. The CDR3 spans 15 residues. V shed 0 bases and J shed 2 bases, with 10 bases lying between them. Written as DNA, the CDR3 is TGTGCCAGCAGCCAAGACGCCCCACAGAACTATGGCTACACCTTC. It translates to CASSQDAPQNYGYTF.

This clonotype was seen only a few times. This chain uses TRBV9 with TRBJ2-3, with D tentatively TRBD1 (7 bases). Per the germline V gene, CDR1 is SGDLS and CDR2 is YYNGEE. V shed 3 bases and J shed 2 bases, with 10 bases lying between them. The CDR3 consists of 14 residues. The CDR3 nucleotides read TGTGCCAGCAGCGGCAGGGGGGCCACAGATACGCAGTATTTT. This encodes CASSGRGATDTQYF.

The sample holds a few counts of this clonotype. The chain couples TRBV28 to TRBJ1-6, with D possibly TRBD1 on 6 matching bases. V was cut by 7 bases and J by 6 bases, with 13 bases left in between. The CDR3 has 14 residues. The V gene's germline CDR1 is MDHEN and CDR2 SYDVKM. The chain's CDR3 is CASTVWGPNSPLHF. The CDR3 DNA reads as TGTGCCAGCACGGTTTGGGGGCCTAATTCACCCCTCCACTTT. The full variable domain, rest sourced from reference TRBV28 and TRBJ1-6, is DVKVTQSSRYLVKRTGEKVFLECVQDMDHENMFWYRQDPGLGLRLIYFSYDVKMKEKGDIPEGYSVSREKKERFSLILESASTNQTSMYLCASTVWGPNSPLHFGNGTRLTVT.

The chain is built from TRBV12-3 or TRBV12-4 and TRBJ2-5; TRBD1 or TRBD2 may be the D gene (7 bases each). V dropped 3 bases and J dropped 5 bases, with 16 bases sitting between them. The CDR3 runs 15 residues. The CDR3 here is CASSFGPQGGETQYF. In nucleotides, the CDR3 is TGTGCCAGCAGTTTTGGGCCCCAGGGGGGGGAGACCCAGTACTTC.

Only one count was recorded for this clonotype. The chain carries TRBV4-1 and TRBJ1-4; D gene unclear. V was trimmed by 2 bases and J by 11 bases, leaving 6 bases between them. This CDR3 has 11 residues. The germline V gene encodes CDR1 MGHRA and CDR2 YSYEKL. The DNA for the CDR3 is TGCGCCAGCAGCCAACTAGGGAAACTGTTTTTT. Translating gives CASSQLGKLFF.

This clonotype occurred a few times. The rearrangement links TRBV3-1 to TRBJ2-3, with a possible D match to TRBD2 (6 bases). CDR3 length: 12 residues. V shed 1 base and J shed 8 bases, with 7 bases lying between them. Germline V gives CDR1 LGHDT, CDR2 YNNKEL (reference sequence). CDR3 DNA: TGTGCCAGCAGCCAAGGCGGGGCTACGCAGTATTTT. This translates into CASSQGGATQYF.

This chain joins TRBV4-1 and TRBJ2-1; a weak D match, TRBD2 (5 bases). The CDR3 extends over 15 amino acids. Germline CDR1 reads MGHRA; CDR2 reads YSYEKL. V gave up 4 bases and J gave up 8 bases, with 18 bases separating them. CDR3 amino acids: CASSPAGDSGDEQFF. DNA of the CDR3: TGCGCCAGCAGCCCCGCCGGGGATTCTGGCGATGAGCAGTTCTTC.

This clonotype was detected only a few times. This chain links TRBV28 with TRBJ2-7; 7 nucleotides match TRBD2. The germline gives CDR1 MDHEN, CDR2 SYDVKM. This CDR3 is built from 15 residues. V lost 3 bases, J lost 2 bases, and 7 bases stayed unmatched. Here the CDR3 DNA reads TGTGCCAGCAGTTTCGCGGGGGTTACCCCCTACGAGCAGTACGTC. Its translation: CASSFAGVTPYEQYV.

V is TRBV9 and J is TRBJ1-5; D is uncertain. The CDR3 is 14 amino acids. CDR1 and CDR2 (germline): SGDLS, YYNGEE. Trimming pared 0 bases from V and 6 bases from J, leaving 10 bases between. The CDR3 DNA is TGTGCCAGCAGCGTAGGAGGAGATTTTCAGCCCCAGCATTTT. Its translation is CASSVGGDFQPQHF.

This clonotype was counted only a few times. This chain uses TRBV28 with TRBJ2-7; 10 bases are a match to TRBD1. V lost 3 bases to trimming and J lost 6 bases; unmatched junction nucleotides: 8. The CDR3 runs to 15 residues. The germline V gene has CDR1 MDHEN and CDR2 SYDVKM. The DNA for the CDR3 is TGTGCCAGCAGTTTGGGCGGGACAGGGGTTCGCGAGCAGTACGTC. It codes for CASSLGGTGVREQYV.

This clonotype showed up just a few times. The CDR3: CSARETGIPTQYF. In DNA, the CDR3 is TGCAGTGCTAGGGAAACAGGAATCCCTACCCAGTACTTC. V is TRBV20-1 and J is TRBJ2-5; D might be TRBD1 (5 bases). Trimming left V 3 bases short and J 8 bases short, with 16 bases between. The CDR3 contains 13 residues. Germline-derived CDR1 and CDR2 are DFQATT and SNEGSKA (reference sequence).

The chain has TRBV3-1 and TRBJ1-5; no clear D. The germline V gene has CDR1 LGHDT and CDR2 YNNKEL (reference sequence). With 3 bases removed from V and 10 bases from J, the gap between germline ends came to 10 bases. This CDR3 is built from 12 residues. The CDR3 here is CASSQAGHPQHF. DNA for the CDR3: TGTGCCAGCAGCCAGGCAGGCCATCCCCAGCATTTT. The variable domain in full, completed from reference TRBV3-1 and TRBJ1-5, reads DTAVSQTPKYLVTQMGNDKSIKCEQNLGHDTMYWYKQDSKKFLKIMFSYNNKELIINETVPNRFSPKSPDKAHLNLHINSLELGDSAVYFCASSQAGHPQHFGDGTRLSIL.

The sample holds many counts of this clonotype. The V and J genes are TRBV7-9 and TRBJ1-1; TRBD1 aligns across 7 bases. The CDR3 spans 14 residues. Germline CDR1 is SEHNR and CDR2 is FQNEAQ (reference sequence). With V trimmed by 3 bases and J by 2 bases, 3 bases remained unmatched. The CDR3 here is CASSLGQINTEAFF. In DNA, the CDR3 is TGTGCCAGCAGCTTGGGACAGATCAACACTGAAGCTTTCTTT.

The V call is TRBV20-1, the J call TRBJ2-1, with 8 nucleotides matching TRBD1. The CDR3 is 17 residues long. Trimming took 3 bases from V and 0 from J; bases not matched to a gene: 10. CDR1 is DFQATT and CDR2 is SNEGSKA in the germline V gene (reference sequence). CDR3 sequence (DNA): TGCAGTGCTAGGCCACTACGGACAGGGCGCTCCTACAATGAGCAGTTCTTC. Translating it yields CSARPLRTGRSYNEQFF.

This clonotype showed up just a few times. Germline and junction disagree at one end, which may indicate a read error. The V gene is TRBV6-5, the J gene TRBJ2-5; a possible D gene is TRBD2 (6 bases). The length of the CDR3 is 13 residues. Germline V gene lookup returns CDR1 MNHEY and CDR2 SVGAGI. DNA for the CDR3: TGCGCCAGCAGCTTCCCGGGGGTAGAGACCCAGTACTTC. Translated: CASSFPGVETQYF.

The chain has TRBV7-2 and TRBJ2-2; D unresolved. V lost 1 base and J lost 2, with 8 bases in between. The CDR3 covers 15 residues. CDR1 and CDR2 from the germline V gene are SGHTA and FQGNSA. The CDR3 DNA reads as TGTGCCAGCAGCTTAGAATGGAGTAACACCGGGGAGCTGTTTTTT. As protein: CASSLEWSNTGELFF.

This clonotype was seen more than once but under ten times. The chain is built from TRBV7-9 and TRBJ2-2, with 8 bases matching TRBD1. Per the germline V gene, CDR1 is SEHNR and CDR2 is FQNEAQ (reference sequence). This CDR3 has 15 residues. After removal of 1 base from V and 5 bases from J, the junction contained 3 bases not matched to a gene. The CDR3 DNA reads TGTGCCAGCAGCTTAGAAGACAGGGGTACCGGGGAGCTGTTTTTT. This codes for CASSLEDRGTGELFF.

This rearrangement joins TRBV7-2 to TRBJ2-5; 10 bases line up with TRBD2. Germline V CDR1 and CDR2: SGHTA, FQGNSA. The CDR3 covers 15 residues. V lost 6 bases and J lost 2; bases outside the gene matches: 6. The DNA of the CDR3 is TGTGCCAGCAGAGATAGCGGGGGGCCTCAAGAGACCCAGTACTTC. Its protein product is CASRDSGGPQETQYF.